What follows are 31 T cell receptor beta chains derived from one specimen sequenced in a study of neurological immune-mediated disorders (dated by TCRdb to the late 2010s). To prepare the library, 5' RACE was applied. TCRdb lists the instrument as Illumina HiSeq 2500. The raw public reads went through TCRdb reprocessing: fastp at Q25, MiXCR clone calling, in-frame beta chains kept. A single entry per CDR3 protein holds the most common genes and DNA from its merged rows. Across this sample there are about 120,000 distinct CDR3 sequences, with roughly 3.2% seen only once. 1.3% of the sample is taken by the ten largest. The sample taken for sequencing was PBMCs. The receptors were gathered from a woman aged 25 to 39 with multiple sclerosis.

At least ten counts were recorded for this clonotype. In DNA form, the CDR3 reads TGTGCCAGCAGCTTAGCGCCGGTAGCAGATACGCAGTATTTT. This encodes CASSLAPVADTQYF. The genes are TRBV7-9 and TRBJ2-3; no firm D call. Germline CDR1 SEHNR, CDR2 FQNEAQ (reference sequence). This CDR3 contains 14 residues. V was shortened by 0 bases and J by 4 bases, with 8 bases between the two germline ends.

V usage is TRBV5-1 and J usage is TRBJ2-5; D possibly corresponds to TRBD2 (6 bases). Germline V lookup: CDR1 SGHRS, CDR2 YFSETQ. The CDR3 length is 13 residues. Trimming removed 4 bases at V and 8 bases at J, with 15 bases between. The CDR3 sequence: CASSHSPGVTQYF. The CDR3 DNA reads as TGCGCCAGCAGCCATTCCCCGGGGGTAACCCAGTACTTC.

This clonotype has ten or more counts. The chain joins TRBV7-9 to TRBJ1-2; D gene unclear. The CDR3 contains 12 residues. CDR1 SEHNR and CDR2 FQNEAQ come from the germline V gene (reference sequence). V was trimmed by 5 bases and J by 6 bases, leaving 10 bases between them. This CDR3 is CASSPELHGYTF. CDR3 nucleotides: TGTGCCAGCAGCCCGGAGCTGCATGGCTACACCTTC.

This clonotype was counted many times. V gene TRBV29-1 combines with J gene TRBJ2-3; 9 bases are a match to TRBD2. The CDR3 is made up of 19 amino acids. Trimming removed 1 base from V and 0 bases from J; junction bases left unmatched: 14. Per germline, CDR1 SQVTM and CDR2 ANQGSEA. For the CDR3, the DNA is TGCAGCGTTGAAGGGGCTGGAGGGCTAGCGGGACTAAGCACAGATACGCAGTATTTT. Residues: CSVEGAGGLAGLSTDTQYF.

This clonotype was observed many times. The chain joins TRBV6-5 to TRBJ1-5; TRBD1 aligns across 8 bases. Germline V gene lookup returns CDR1 MNHEY and CDR2 SVGAGI. The trim removed 6 bases at V and 1 base at J, leaving 5 bases unmatched. This CDR3 contains 15 residues. The CDR3 region has the DNA TGTGCCAGCAGCCTAACAGGGGGGAGCAATCAGCCCCAGCATTTT. Translated: CASSLTGGSNQPQHF.

The chain has TRBV6-6 and TRBJ1-5, with D unresolved. Trimming took 7 bases from V and 0 from J, leaving 13 bases between them. Germline V lookup: CDR1 MNHNY, CDR2 SVGAGI (reference sequence). The CDR3 contains 15 residues. The CDR3 loop reads CASTERDLSNQPQHF. CDR3 DNA sequence: TGTGCCAGCACCGAGAGAGACCTTAGCAATCAGCCCCAGCATTTT.

This clonotype showed up many times. This chain links TRBV5-1 with TRBJ2-5; D possibly corresponds to TRBD1 (5 bases). V gave up 0 bases and J gave up 9 bases, with 12 bases separating them. This CDR3 has 13 amino acids. Per the germline V gene, CDR1 is SGHRS and CDR2 is YFSETQ. The CDR3 bases are TGCGCCAGCAGCTTGGACGGGCTAGGGGCCCAGTACTTC. Translation: CASSLDGLGAQYF.

At least ten counts were recorded for this clonotype. This chain uses TRBV12-3 or TRBV12-4 with TRBJ2-3; D is uncertain. The CDR3 is 12 residues long. Trimming took 5 bases from V and 8 from J, leaving 11 bases between them. The CDR3 reads CASSPDGGTQYF. CDR3 sequence (DNA): TGTGCCAGCAGTCCGGATGGTGGTACGCAGTATTTT.

This clonotype was counted ten times or more. The chain employs TRBV19 and TRBJ1-2; TRBD1 might be the D (5 bases). The CDR3 has 13 amino acids. Trimming pared 2 bases from V and 5 bases from J, leaving 9 bases between. The germline CDR1 and CDR2 sequences are LNHDA and SQIVND (reference sequence). CDR3 amino acids: CASSIQGWYGYTF. DNA of the CDR3: TGTGCCAGTAGTATACAGGGCTGGTATGGCTACACCTTC.

This clonotype was counted at least ten times. This clone may be a read error of a much larger clone one base away. V is TRBV5-1 and J is TRBJ1-6; no reliable D call. Germline CDR1 reads SGHRS; CDR2 reads YFSETQ. V was cut by 0 bases and J by 8 bases, with 3 bases left in between. The CDR3 sequence is 12 residues long. CDR3 sequence (DNA): TGCGCCAGCAGCTTGGGGGATTCACCCCTCCACTTT. Translating it yields CASSLGDSPLHF.

This clonotype was detected many times. The chain recombines TRBV6-5 with TRBJ1-1; no reliable D call. Germline V gene data show CDR1 as MNHEY and CDR2 as SVGAGI. This CDR3 region has 14 residues. Trimming took off 2 bases at V and 1 base at J, with 8 bases between the two ends. CDR3 in DNA: TGTGCCAGCAGTTACCGGGGTTCGAACACTGAAGCTTTCTTT. Translating gives CASSYRGSNTEAFF.

The table lists this clonotype with many counts. The chain carries TRBV20-1 and TRBJ2-3, with 8 bases fitting TRBD2. V trimming: 0 bases; J trimming: 0 bases; junction bases outside the gene matches: 2. In germline, CDR1 is DFQATT, CDR2 SNEGSKA (reference sequence). The CDR3 runs 15 residues. The CDR3 DNA reads as TGCAGTGCTAGAGATCCGGGAGGGAGCACAGATACGCAGTATTTT. It translates to CSARDPGGSTDTQYF.

Many counts were recorded for this clonotype. The chain carries TRBV20-1 and TRBJ1-2; no firm D call. Germline CDR1 DFQATT, CDR2 SNEGSKA (reference sequence). The CDR3 is 13 residues long. V was shortened by 0 bases and J by 4 bases, with 9 bases between the two germline ends. This CDR3 is CSARDEAGYGYTF. The CDR3 DNA is TGCAGTGCTAGAGATGAGGCAGGCTATGGCTACACCTTC.

This clonotype was counted only a few times. The J gene is TRBJ1-1, the V gene TRBV7-2; D may be TRBD1 (5 bases). The CDR3 is 14 amino acids. CDR1 and CDR2 (germline): SGHTA, FQGNSA. Trimming took off 1 base at V and 3 bases at J, with 9 bases between the two ends. The CDR3 bases are TGTGCCAGCAGCTTAGGGGGGGGGTACACTGAAGCTTTCTTT. Its protein product is CASSLGGGYTEAFF.

This clonotype was observed at least ten times. The rearrangement joins TRBV3-1 to TRBJ2-3; D remains ambiguous. Trimming took 4 bases from V and 0 from J, leaving 5 bases between them. The CDR3 covers 13 residues. Germline CDR1 and CDR2: LGHDT and YNNKEL (reference sequence). CDR3 DNA sequence: TGTGCCAGCAGCCGCCTCAGCACAGATACGCAGTATTTT. It encodes CASSRLSTDTQYF.

There are many counts of this clonotype. The V and J genes are TRBV10-3 and TRBJ1-2, with D tentatively TRBD1 (5 bases). Germline lookup yields CDR1 ENHRY and CDR2 SYGVKD. This CDR3 has 13 residues. V lost 9 bases, J lost 4 bases, and 15 bases lay in between. DNA for the CDR3: TGTGCCATAAAGCCGGGGAGGGGCTATGGCTACACCTTC. Translating gives CAIKPGRGYGYTF.

This clonotype was observed at least ten times. The rearrangement links TRBV6-2 or TRBV6-3 to TRBJ1-1; TRBD1 is a possible D gene (5 bases). Trimming removed 2 bases at V and 4 bases at J, with 14 bases between. This CDR3 has 15 residues. Per germline, CDR1 MNHEY and CDR2 SVGEGT. The CDR3 DNA reads as TGTGCCAGCAGTTACGGCTTGACAGTGGGCACTGAAGCTTTCTTT. Protein: CASSYGLTVGTEAFF.

This clonotype was detected ten times or more. This chain links TRBV20-1 with TRBJ1-2; 11 positions agree with TRBD1. CDR1 and CDR2 from the germline V gene are DFQATT and SNEGSKA (reference sequence). The V segment lost 3 bases and the J segment 8 bases; nucleotides outside the gene matches: 5. CDR3 length equals 13 residues. CDR3 coding DNA: TGCAGTGCTAGTACGGGACAGGGGGTCGGCTACACCTTC. Translation gives CSASTGQGVGYTF.

This clonotype appeared many times. The chain couples TRBV9 to TRBJ2-6; 8 bases align to TRBD2. Germline values: CDR1 SGDLS, CDR2 YYNGEE. With 5 bases clipped from V and 0 bases from J, the junction kept 10 bases outside the gene matches. The CDR3 covers 18 residues. The CDR3 DNA reads as TGTGCCAGCAGTCCTGGGCTAGCGGGCTCCTCTGGGGCCAACGTCCTGACTTTC. Translation gives CASSPGLAGSSGANVLTF.

This clonotype was seen repeatedly, ten times or more. In DNA, the CDR3 is TGTGCCAGCAGCCAGGCTAGCGGGAGGTACACAGATACGCAGTATTTT. Protein sequence: CASSQASGRYTDTQYF. This chain uses TRBV3-1 with TRBJ2-3, with TRBD2 matching over 11 bases. CDR1 is LGHDT, CDR2 YNNKEL, per germline (reference sequence). V lost 3 bases and J lost 2; bases outside the gene matches: 4. CDR3 length: 16 residues.

This clonotype was observed at least ten times. The chain is built from TRBV27 and TRBJ2-1; D remains ambiguous. The length of the CDR3 is 13 residues. The V gene lost 5 bases and the J gene lost 3 bases, with 8 bases spanning the gap. The germline CDR1 and CDR2 sequences are MNHEY and SMNVEV (reference sequence). The CDR3 DNA reads as TGTGCCAGCAGTCGGGCTGGCTACAATGAGCAGTTCTTC. It is translated as CASSRAGYNEQFF.

Ten or more counts support this clonotype. The J gene is TRBJ2-7, the V gene TRBV3-1, with 7 bases lining up with TRBD1. The germline V gene has CDR1 LGHDT and CDR2 YNNKEL (reference sequence). The length of the CDR3 is 15 residues. V shed 0 bases, J shed 7 bases, and the junction held 9 bases outside the gene matches. This chain's CDR3 is CASSQDPRGLWEQYF. For the CDR3, the DNA is TGTGCCAGCAGCCAAGATCCCAGGGGGTTATGGGAGCAGTACTTC.

This clonotype has just a few counts. The chain combines TRBV29-1 with TRBJ2-7; no clear D gene. The CDR3 totals 12 residues. CDR1 is SQVTM, CDR2 ANQGSEA, per germline. V was trimmed by 4 bases and J by 7 bases, leaving 14 bases between them. The CDR3 nucleotides read TGCAGCGTTGTGTGGACGGGCAAAGAGCAGTACTTC. The encoded protein is CSVVWTGKEQYF.

This clonotype has a count of ten or more. The rearrangement links TRBV12-3 or TRBV12-4 to TRBJ1-1; D gene ambiguous. V shed 5 bases and J shed 3 bases, with 7 bases lying between them. This CDR3 is 12 amino acids long. In DNA, the CDR3 is TGTGCCAGCAGTAATTCGGACACTGAAGCTTTCTTT. Its protein is CASSNSDTEAFF.

This clonotype was seen at least ten times. The V call is TRBV7-9, the J call TRBJ2-1; 10 bases are a match to TRBD2. V lost 2 bases, J lost 2 bases, and 9 bases stayed unmatched. CDR3 length equals 18 residues. Germline CDR1 and CDR2: SEHNR and FQNEAQ (reference sequence). The CDR3 here is CASSLTAGGPGTYNEQFF. CDR3 bases: TGTGCCAGCAGCTTAACAGCGGGAGGGCCCGGCACCTACAATGAGCAGTTCTTC.

This clonotype occurred many times. The rearrangement uses TRBV12-3 or TRBV12-4 and TRBJ2-5, with D possibly TRBD2 on 5 matching bases. The CDR3 loop spans 14 amino acids. V shed 6 bases and J shed 4 bases, with 15 bases lying between them. CDR3 sequence: CASRPSTGSETQYF. The CDR3 DNA reads TGTGCCAGCAGGCCCTCGACGGGATCAGAGACCCAGTACTTC.

This clonotype was seen repeatedly, ten times or more. The rearrangement joins TRBV10-3 to TRBJ2-1; D call uncertain. Germline V gene lookup returns CDR1 ENHRY and CDR2 SYGVKD. The CDR3 has 13 amino acids. Trimming removed 6 bases from V and 0 bases from J, with 6 bases in between. The CDR3 loop is CAIRTPSYNEQFF. As DNA, the CDR3 is TGTGCCATCAGGACACCCTCCTACAATGAGCAGTTCTTC.

This clonotype appeared many times. The chain carries TRBV5-1 and TRBJ2-7, with 7 positions matching TRBD1. Germline CDR1 SGHRS, CDR2 YFSETQ. The trim removed 4 bases at V and 3 bases at J, leaving 7 bases unmatched. The CDR3 totals 14 residues. The CDR3 is CASSQGEFDYEQYF. DNA for the CDR3: TGCGCCAGCAGCCAGGGGGAATTCGACTACGAGCAGTACTTC.

The table lists this clonotype with many counts. The chain uses TRBV5-1 and TRBJ2-2, with D uncertain. This CDR3 has 14 amino acids. Germline lookup yields CDR1 SGHRS and CDR2 YFSETQ. V lost 2 bases, J lost 6 bases, and 11 bases lay in between. CDR3 sequence: CASSLEGYPGELFF. Here the CDR3 DNA reads TGCGCCAGCAGCTTAGAAGGGTATCCCGGGGAGCTGTTTTTT.

CDR3 DNA: TGTGCCAGCAGGAGGGGCTTACGAAGCAATGAGCAGTTCTTC. It yields the protein CASRRGLRSNEQFF. The V gene is TRBV12-3 or TRBV12-4, the J gene TRBJ2-1; D possibly matches TRBD1 or TRBD2 (5 bases each). V lost 6 bases, J lost 6 bases, and 15 bases lay in between. The length of the CDR3 is 14 residues.

This clonotype was detected ten times or more. The gene calls are TRBV20-1 and TRBJ1-1; maybe TRBD1 (6 bases). The germline CDR1 and CDR2 sequences are DFQATT and SNEGSKA (reference sequence). The CDR3 sequence is 14 residues long. V was shortened by 1 base and J by 0 bases, with 9 bases between the two germline ends. DNA for the CDR3: TGCAGTGCTAGAGGAACAGGGATGAACACTGAAGCTTTCTTT. Amino acids: CSARGTGMNTEAFF.